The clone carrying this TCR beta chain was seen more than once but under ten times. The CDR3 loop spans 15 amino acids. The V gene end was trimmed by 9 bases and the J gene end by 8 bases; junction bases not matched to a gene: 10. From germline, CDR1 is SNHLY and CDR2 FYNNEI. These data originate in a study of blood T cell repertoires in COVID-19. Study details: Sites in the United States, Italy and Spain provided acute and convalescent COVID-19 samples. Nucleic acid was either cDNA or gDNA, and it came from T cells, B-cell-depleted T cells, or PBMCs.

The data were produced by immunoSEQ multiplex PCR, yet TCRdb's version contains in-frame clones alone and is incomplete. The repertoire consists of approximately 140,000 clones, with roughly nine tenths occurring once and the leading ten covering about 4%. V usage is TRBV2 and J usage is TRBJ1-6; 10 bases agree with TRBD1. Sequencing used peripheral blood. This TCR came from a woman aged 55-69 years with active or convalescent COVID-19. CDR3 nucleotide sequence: TGTGCCAGTGAAACCCAGACAGGGGGCGATTCACCCCTCCACTTT. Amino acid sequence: CASETQTGGDSPLHF.